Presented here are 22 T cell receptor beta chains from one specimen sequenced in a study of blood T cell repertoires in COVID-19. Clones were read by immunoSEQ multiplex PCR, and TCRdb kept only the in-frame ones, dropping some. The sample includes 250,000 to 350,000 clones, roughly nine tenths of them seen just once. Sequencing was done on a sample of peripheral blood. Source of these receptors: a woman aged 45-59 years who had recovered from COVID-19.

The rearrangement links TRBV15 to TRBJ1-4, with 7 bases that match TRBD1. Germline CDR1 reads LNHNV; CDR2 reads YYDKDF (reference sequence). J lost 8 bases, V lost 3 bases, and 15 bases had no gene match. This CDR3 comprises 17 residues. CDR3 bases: TGTGCCACCAGCAGGCCCCGGCGCCCCACAGGGGAGGAAAAACTGTTTTTT. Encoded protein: CATSRPRRPTGEEKLFF.

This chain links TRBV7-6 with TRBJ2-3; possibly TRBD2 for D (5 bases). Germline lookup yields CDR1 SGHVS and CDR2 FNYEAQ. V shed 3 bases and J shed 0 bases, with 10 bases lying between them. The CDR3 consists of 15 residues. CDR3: CASSLLRTSTDTQYF. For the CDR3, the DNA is TGTGCCAGCAGCTTGTTGCGGACTAGCACAGATACGCAGTATTTT. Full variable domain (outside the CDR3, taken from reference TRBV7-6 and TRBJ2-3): GAGVSQSPRYKVTKRGQDVALRCDPISGHVSLYWYRQALGQGPEFLTYFNYEAQQDKSGLPNDRFSAERPEGSISTLTIQRTEQRDSAMYRCASSLLRTSTDTQYFGPGTRLTVL.

In DNA form, the CDR3 reads TGCGCCAGCAGCTCATCCCCAGCGGGTCAAGAGACCCAGTACTTC. This codes for CASSSSPAGQETQYF. This chain connects TRBV5-1 to TRBJ2-5; tentatively, D is TRBD2 (6 bases). V lost 3 bases to trimming and J lost 2 bases, with 14 bases between them. The CDR3 consists of 15 residues. CDR1 and CDR2 (germline): SGHRS, YFSETQ.

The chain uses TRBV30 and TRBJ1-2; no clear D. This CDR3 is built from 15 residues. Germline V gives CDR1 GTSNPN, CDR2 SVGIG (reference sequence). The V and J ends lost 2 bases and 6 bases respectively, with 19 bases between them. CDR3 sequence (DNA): TGTGCCTGGAGTACACTCGAGGGAGCTCTGCATGGCTACACCTTC. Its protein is CAWSTLEGALHGYTF.

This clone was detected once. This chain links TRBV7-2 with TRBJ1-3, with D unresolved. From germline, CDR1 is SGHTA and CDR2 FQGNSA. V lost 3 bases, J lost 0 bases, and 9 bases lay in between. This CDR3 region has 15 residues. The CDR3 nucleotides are TGTGCCAGCAGCTTTGGATCAGGCTCTGGAAACACCATATATTTT. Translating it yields CASSFGSGSGNTIYF.

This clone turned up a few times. In DNA form, the CDR3 reads TGTGCCAGCAGCTTAGCGGGAGTAAACTACGAGCAGTACTTC. Its translation is CASSLAGVNYEQYF. This chain links TRBV7-2 with TRBJ2-7; a weak D match, TRBD2 (5 bases). The CDR3 runs to 14 residues. Germline loops: CDR1 SGHTA, CDR2 FQGNSA. The germline V and J ends were trimmed by 0 bases and 3 bases, with 9 bases remaining between them.

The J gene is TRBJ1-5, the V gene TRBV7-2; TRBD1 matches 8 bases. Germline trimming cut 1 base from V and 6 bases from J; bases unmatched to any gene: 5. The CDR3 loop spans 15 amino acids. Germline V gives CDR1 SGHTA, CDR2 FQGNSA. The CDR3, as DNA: TGTGCCAGCAGCTTAGAGGACAGGGTGGGTCAGCCCCAGCATTTT. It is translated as CASSLEDRVGQPQHF.

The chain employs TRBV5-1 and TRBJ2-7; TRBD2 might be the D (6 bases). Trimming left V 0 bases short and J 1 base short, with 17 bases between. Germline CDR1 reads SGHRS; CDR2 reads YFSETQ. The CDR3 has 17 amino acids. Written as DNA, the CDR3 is TGCGCCAGCAGCTTGGACCCCCGACCGGGACTTTCCTACGAGCAGTACTTC. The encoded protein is CASSLDPRPGLSYEQYF.

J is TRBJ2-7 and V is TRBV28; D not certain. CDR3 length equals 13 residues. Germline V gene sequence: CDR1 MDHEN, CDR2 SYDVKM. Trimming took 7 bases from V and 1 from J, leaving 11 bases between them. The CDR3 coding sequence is TGTGCCAGCACCTCCACCCAGTCCTACGAGCAGTACTTC. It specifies CASTSTQSYEQYF.

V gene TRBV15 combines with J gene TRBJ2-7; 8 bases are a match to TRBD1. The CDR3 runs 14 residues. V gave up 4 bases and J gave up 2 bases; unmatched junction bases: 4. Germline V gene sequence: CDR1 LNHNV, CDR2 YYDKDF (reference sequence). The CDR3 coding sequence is TGTGCCACCAGCACCGGACAGGGAACCTACGAGCAGTACTTC. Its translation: CATSTGQGTYEQYF.

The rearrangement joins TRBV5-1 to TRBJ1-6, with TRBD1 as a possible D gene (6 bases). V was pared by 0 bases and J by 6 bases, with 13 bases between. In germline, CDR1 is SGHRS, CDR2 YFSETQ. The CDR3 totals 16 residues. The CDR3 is CASSLVWDTRNSPLHF. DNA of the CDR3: TGCGCCAGCAGCTTGGTTTGGGACACCCGTAATTCACCCCTCCACTTT. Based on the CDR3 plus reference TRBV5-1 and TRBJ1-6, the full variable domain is KAGVTQTPRYLIKTRGQQVTLSCSPISGHRSVSWYQQTPGQGLQFLFEYFSETQRNKGNFPGRFSGRQFSNSRSEMNVSTLELGDSALYLCASSLVWDTRNSPLHFGNGTRLTVT.

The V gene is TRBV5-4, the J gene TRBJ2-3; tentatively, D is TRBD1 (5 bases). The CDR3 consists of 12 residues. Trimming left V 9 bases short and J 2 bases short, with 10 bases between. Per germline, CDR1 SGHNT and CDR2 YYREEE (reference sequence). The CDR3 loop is CATGRYTDTQYF. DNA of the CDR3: TGTGCCACAGGGCGCTACACAGATACGCAGTATTTT. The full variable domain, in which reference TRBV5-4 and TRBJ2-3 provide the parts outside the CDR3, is ETGVTQSPTHLIKTRGQQVTLRCSSQSGHNTVSWYQQALGQGPQFIFQYYREEENGRGNFPPRFSGLQFPNYSSELNVNALELDDSALYLCATGRYTDTQYFGPGTRLTVL.

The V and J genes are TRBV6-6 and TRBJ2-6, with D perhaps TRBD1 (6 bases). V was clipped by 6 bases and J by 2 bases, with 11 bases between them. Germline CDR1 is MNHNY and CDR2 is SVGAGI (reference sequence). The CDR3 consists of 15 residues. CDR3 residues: CASSLRGTGANVLTF. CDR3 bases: TGTGCCAGCAGCCTCAGGGGAACTGGGGCCAACGTCCTGACTTTC.

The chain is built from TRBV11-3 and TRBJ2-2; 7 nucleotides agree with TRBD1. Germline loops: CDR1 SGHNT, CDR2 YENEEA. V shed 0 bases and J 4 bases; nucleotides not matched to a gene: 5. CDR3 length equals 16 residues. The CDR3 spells CASSLEEGASTGELFF. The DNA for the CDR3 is TGTGCCAGCAGCTTAGAAGAGGGGGCCTCCACCGGGGAGCTGTTTTTT.

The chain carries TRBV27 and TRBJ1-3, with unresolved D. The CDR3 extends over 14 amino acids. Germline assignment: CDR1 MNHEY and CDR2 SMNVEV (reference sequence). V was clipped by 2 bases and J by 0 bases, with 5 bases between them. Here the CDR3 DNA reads TGTGCCAGCAGTTTAGGCCGCTCTGGAAACACCATATATTTT. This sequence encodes CASSLGRSGNTIYF.

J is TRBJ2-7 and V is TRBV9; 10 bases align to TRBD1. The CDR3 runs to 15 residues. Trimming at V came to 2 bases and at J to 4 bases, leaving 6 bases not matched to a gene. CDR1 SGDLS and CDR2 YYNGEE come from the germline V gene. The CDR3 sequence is CASSVSGTGAYEQYF. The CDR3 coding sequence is TGTGCCAGCAGCGTTTCCGGGACAGGGGCGTACGAGCAGTACTTC.

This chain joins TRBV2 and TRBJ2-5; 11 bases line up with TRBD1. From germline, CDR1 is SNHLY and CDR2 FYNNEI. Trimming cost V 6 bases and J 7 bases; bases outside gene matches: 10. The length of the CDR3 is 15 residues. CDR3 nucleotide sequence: TGTGCCAGCAGAGGGACAGGGGGTGACTCGTGGACCCAGTACTTC. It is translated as CASRGTGGDSWTQYF.

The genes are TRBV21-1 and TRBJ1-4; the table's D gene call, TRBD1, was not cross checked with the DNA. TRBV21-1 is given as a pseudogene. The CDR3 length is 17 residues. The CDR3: CASSTYSGQALSEKLFF. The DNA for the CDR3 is TGTGCCAGCAGCACCTACTCCGGACAGGCTTTAAGTGAAAAACTGTTTTTT.

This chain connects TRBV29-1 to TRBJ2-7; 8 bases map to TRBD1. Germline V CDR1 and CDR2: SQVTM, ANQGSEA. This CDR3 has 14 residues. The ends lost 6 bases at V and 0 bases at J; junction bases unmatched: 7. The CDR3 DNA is TGCAGCGTCTCAACAGGGGGGACCTCCTACGAGCAGTACTTC. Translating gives CSVSTGGTSYEQYF.

CDR3 in DNA: TGTGCCACCAGCAGATCCTACAACACCGGGGAGCTGTTTTTT. Translation gives CATSRSYNTGELFF. The chain uses TRBV15 and TRBJ2-2; D not certain. Germline V gene sequence: CDR1 LNHNV, CDR2 YYDKDF (reference sequence). The CDR3 has 14 amino acids. V was clipped by 2 bases and J by 2 bases, with 6 bases between them.

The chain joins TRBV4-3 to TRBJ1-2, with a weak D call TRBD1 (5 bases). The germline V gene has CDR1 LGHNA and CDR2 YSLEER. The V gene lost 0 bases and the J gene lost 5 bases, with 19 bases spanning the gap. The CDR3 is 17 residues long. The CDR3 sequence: CASSQDLTGRGGYGYTF. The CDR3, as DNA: TGCGCCAGCAGCCAAGATTTAACAGGCCGAGGTGGGTATGGCTACACCTTC.

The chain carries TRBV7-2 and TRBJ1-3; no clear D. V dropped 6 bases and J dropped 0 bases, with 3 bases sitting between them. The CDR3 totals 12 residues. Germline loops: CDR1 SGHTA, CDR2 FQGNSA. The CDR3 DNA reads TGTGCCAGCAGTAACTCTGGAAACACCATATATTTT. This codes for CASSNSGNTIYF.